This T cell receptor beta chain was obtained from a study of blood T cells in healthy people across ages. Study-level information: Roughly one uniquely barcoded beta molecule per two T cells was captured.

The use of a sample-barcoded 5' primer and a J-beta primer mix characterized a second PCR of about 7 to 12 cycles. TCRdb passed the 5' RACE reads through MiXCR, listing each CDR3 protein once. The table shows 1.5 million to 2 million distinct CDR3 sequences, with roughly 50% occurring only once. Collection of roughly 10 milliliters of peripheral blood was performed for each donor. On this clonotype: Its antigen is not identified.

Study results and caveats: Long-lived donors carried more naive CD4+ cells and greater diversity than aged donors.

The sequencing sample was made of blood. This TCR was recovered from a middle-aged woman in good health.

The CDR3 nucleotides are TGTGCCACCAGCAGAGATGGACAGGGCCTCGATGAGCAGTTCTTC. It codes for CATSRDGQGLDEQFF. The chain employs TRBV15 and TRBJ2-1, with TRBD1 matching 8 bases. CDR1 LNHNV and CDR2 YYDKDF come from the germline V gene (reference sequence). This CDR3 is 15 amino acids long. Trimming took 0 bases from V and 8 from J; bases not matched to a gene: 6.